A single sample gave rise to the 5 T cell receptor beta chains below, sequenced in a study of cytomegalovirus exposure and HLA in healthy donors. PCR primers comprised 60 Vbeta and 13 Jbeta primers. Measured with immunoSEQ multiplex PCR; TCRdb has only the in-frame clones, and not every one. The sample records 100,000 to 150,000 clones, about 80% being singletons. The sequenced sample was PBMCs. All receptors derive from a man between 25 and 39 years old in good health and CMV-seropositive.

V gene TRBV5-1 combines with J gene TRBJ1-2, with 7 bases that match TRBD1. The V gene's germline CDR1 is SGHRS and CDR2 YFSETQ. V lost 4 bases, J lost 6 bases, and 3 bases stayed unmatched. The CDR3 runs 12 residues. Here the CDR3 reads CASSRQGDGYTF. CDR3 sequence (DNA): TGCGCCAGCAGCAGACAGGGTGATGGCTACACCTTC.

V and J are TRBV2 and TRBJ2-7, with a possible D match to TRBD1 (6 bases). The CDR3 sequence is 14 residues long. Trimming left V 9 bases short and J 0 bases short, with 15 bases between. Germline lookup yields CDR1 SNHLY and CDR2 FYNNEI. CDR3 bases: TGTGCCAGTCTACTAACAGGGAGCTCCTACGAGCAGTACTTC. Translating it yields CASLLTGSSYEQYF.

The rearrangement links TRBV9 to TRBJ2-2, with D perhaps TRBD2 (6 bases). The CDR3 has 16 residues. Germline V gene sequence: CDR1 SGDLS, CDR2 YYNGEE. V lost 2 bases and J 4 bases, leaving 15 bases between the germline ends. The CDR3 loop is CASSVDPAGSTGELFF. DNA of the CDR3: TGTGCCAGCAGCGTTGATCCGGCGGGGTCCACCGGGGAGCTGTTTTTT. The full variable domain, rest sourced from reference TRBV9 and TRBJ2-2, is DSGVTQTPKHLITATGQRVTLRCSPRSGDLSVYWYQQSLDQGLQFLIQYYNGEERAKGNILERFSAQQFPDLHSELNLSSLELGDSALYFCASSVDPAGSTGELFFGEGSRLTVL.

V usage is TRBV27 and J usage is TRBJ2-5; 11 bases line up with TRBD1. This CDR3 comprises 14 residues. J was trimmed by 5 bases and V by 6 bases; bases with no gene match: 5. Looked up from germline, CDR1 is MNHEY and CDR2 is SMNVEV (reference sequence). In DNA form, the CDR3 reads TGTGCCAGCAGCTGGACAGGGGGCCAGGAGACCCAGTACTTC. It is translated as CASSWTGGQETQYF.

The chain joins TRBV5-1 to TRBJ1-2; 8 bases match TRBD1. In germline, CDR1 is SGHRS, CDR2 YFSETQ. V shed 4 bases, J shed 3 bases, and the junction held 2 bases outside the gene matches. This CDR3 contains 13 residues. The CDR3 DNA reads TGCGCCAGCAGCAGGGGACAGGACTATGGCTACACCTTC. It codes for CASSRGQDYGYTF.